Sequencing of this T cell receptor (beta chain) was carried out in a study of T cells in Graves' hyperthyroidism and ophthalmopathy. The CDR3 is made up of 19 amino acids. The junction had 12 bases not matched to a gene; V was cut back by 2 bases and J by 3 bases. The germline V gene encodes CDR1 MGHRA and CDR2 YSYEKL. Patients between 18 and 65 years old had hyperthyroidism, newly diagnosed and lasting under 2 months. A 10 ml volume of fresh peripheral blood provided the PBMCs. It was RNA transcripts that yielded the amplified TCR beta CDR3 regions. Initially, a first-round RT-PCR of the TCR CDR3 employed the HTBI primer set. TCRdb re-called the multiplex PCR reads with MiXCR, one entry per CDR3 protein. The sample gives some 740,000 distinct CDR3 sequences, 14% of which show up once; 10% to 13% is in the top ten.

The sequence was collected from a woman in her late teens or twenties with Graves' hyperthyroidism. This chain connects TRBV4-1 to TRBJ2-2, with 10 nucleotides matching TRBD1. What was sequenced was blood. This CDR3 is CASSQFPRTGQGDTGELFF. CDR3 sequence (DNA): TGCGCCAGCAGCCAATTTCCAAGAACAGGACAGGGGGACACCGGGGAGCTGTTTTTT.